This record looks at one T cell receptor beta chain sequence and its context. Its antigen remains unidentified. TCRdb passed the RT-PCR reads through MiXCR, listing each CDR3 protein once. This table holds roughly 650,000 distinct CDR3 sequences, around 15% found once. The entry originates in a study of response to subunit inactivated influenza vaccine. General observations from the study: Authors suggested seasonal influenza vaccinations each recruit few new T cells.

Germline lookup yields CDR1 GTSNPN and CDR2 SVGIG (reference sequence). Trimming left V 1 base short and J 5 bases short, with 5 bases between. The CDR3 has 11 amino acids. This sequence joins TRBV30 and TRBJ1-2; D is uncertain. The receptor was isolated from a middle-aged man who received an inactivated influenza vaccine. Here the sequenced sample was PBMCs from blood, taken around 14 days before vaccination. The DNA for the CDR3 is TGTGCCTGGAGTGAAAGTTATGGCTACACCTTC. It encodes CAWSESYGYTF.